The rows below give T cell receptor beta chains drawn from one sample of a study of ipilimumab plus nivolumab after autologous stem cell transplantation. Sequencing was performed with immunoSEQ multiplex PCR; in TCRdb, only in-frame clones are kept and a portion is missing. The data hold fewer than 85,000 clones, with under 85% observed a single time. Material: PBMCs, obtained in a trial of ipilimumab plus nivolumab as post-transplant consolidation. The receptors stem from a male donor with diffuse large B-cell lymphoma. CDR3s include the opening cysteine and the closing phenylalanine or tryptophan. D genes are given only for firm matches. Clone sizes are given selectively: once, few, many, or a class where the clone is expanded.

>TRBJ2-1|TRBD1|-|TRBV11-2
CASSSIQGVYNEQFF
TGTGCCAGCAGCTCGATACAGGGGGTCTACAATGAGCAGTTCTTC
>TRBJ1-1|TRBD1|-|TRBV6-5
CASSKTGGRTEAFF
TGTGCCAGCAGCAAGACAGGGGGAAGGACTGAAGCTTTCTTT
>TRBJ2-4|TRBD1|-|TRBV12-5
CASGSGQLQNIQYF
TGTGCTAGTGGTTCGGGACAGCTTCAAAACATTCAGTACTTC
>TRBJ2-4|TRBD2|few|TRBV7-2
CASSNGGGGRTKNIQYF
TGTGCCAGCTCAAACGGCGGGGGGGGCCGGACCAAAAACATTCAGTACTTC
>TRBJ2-1|TRBD1|few|TRBV11-3
CASSYRGQGWHEQFF
TGTGCCAGCAGCTACCGGGGACAGGGTTGGCATGAGCAGTTCTTC
>TRBJ1-4|-|many|TRBV19
CASSKTVSNEKLFF
TGTGCCAGTAGTAAGACAGTTAGTAATGAAAAACTGTTTTTT
>TRBJ2-5|-|-|TRBV5-5
CASSWSGYSQETQYF
TGTGCCAGCAGCTGGAGCGGGTACTCCCAAGAGACCCAGTACTTC
>TRBJ2-2|-|-|TRBV11-2
CASSLARQDTGELFF
TGTGCCAGCAGCTTAGCAAGACAGGACACCGGGGAGCTGTTTTTT
>TRBJ2-1|-|-|TRBV7-6
CASSLVGSNEQFF
TGTGCCAGCAGCTTAGTTGGTAGCAATGAGCAGTTCTTC
>TRBJ1-3|-|-|TRBV7-9
CASSLASNSGNTIYF
TGTGCCAGCAGCTTAGCATCGAACTCTGGAAACACCATATATTTT
>TRBJ1-6|-|few|TRBV18
CASSRPTGINSPLHF
TGTGCCAGCTCACGACCAACAGGGATTAATTCACCCCTCCACTTT
>TRBJ1-1|TRBD1|-|TRBV6-4
CASSDAPHRGQTGGRTEAFF
TGTGCCAGCAGTGACGCGCCCCATAGGGGACAGACCGGGGGACGAACTGAAGCTTTCTTT
>TRBJ2-5|-|-|TRBV18
CASSPLKDRQQETQYF
TGTGCCAGCTCACCACTCAAAGACAGACAGCAAGAGACCCAGTACTTC
>TRBJ2-3|-|-|TRBV19
CASSALRIGVSTDTQYF
TGTGCCAGTAGTGCACTACGGATAGGGGTTAGCACAGATACGCAGTATTTT
>TRBJ2-3|-|-|TRBV7-9
CASSPRGPDTQYF
TGTGCCAGCAGCCCCAGGGGACCAGATACGCAGTATTTT
>TRBJ1-3|-|once|TRBV25-1
CASSLSGNTIYF
TGTGCCAGCAGCCTGTCTGGAAACACCATATATTTT
>TRBJ2-3|-|-|TRBV4-2
CASSLNPGGPGTDTQYF
TGTGCCAGCAGCCTAAACCCCGGGGGGCCTGGCACAGATACGCAGTATTTT
>TRBJ2-5|-|-|TRBV7-2
CASSTSGVETQYF
TGTGCCAGCAGTACGTCAGGGGTGGAGACCCAGTACTTC
>TRBJ1-1|-|few|TRBV5-1
CASSHTGRGEAEAFF
TGCGCCAGCAGCCATACCGGGAGAGGAGAAGCTGAAGCTTTCTTT
>TRBJ2-3|TRBD2|few|TRBV2
CASRGTSGGATYF
TGTGCCAGCCGCGGGACTAGCGGGGGGGCGACGTATTTT
>TRBJ2-6|TRBD2|-|TRBV2
CASQRGAGANVLTF
TGTGCCAGCCAGCGGGGGGCAGGGGCCAACGTCCTGACTTTC
>TRBJ1-5|-|-|TRBV5-6
CASSSGFRGNQPQHF
TGTGCCAGCAGCTCGGGATTCCGGGGCAATCAGCCCCAGCATTTT
>TRBJ2-1|-|-|TRBV5-5
CASSLLQGGYNEQFF
TGTGCCAGCAGCTTGCTACAGGGAGGGTACAATGAGCAGTTCTTC
>TRBJ2-6|TRBD1|-|TRBV2
CASSRDRGSGANVLTF
TGTGCCAGCAGCCGGGACAGGGGCTCTGGGGCCAACGTCCTGACTTTC